Reported below is one TCR beta chain. This entry is derived from a study of T-cell reconstitution after alpha-beta-depleted transplantation in children. CDR3 length: 14 residues. V was pared by 2 bases and J by 4 bases, with 6 bases of the junction left unmatched. Germline V gene data show CDR1 as DFQATT and CDR2 as SNEGSKA (reference sequence). Preparing the TCRbeta library involved the use of unique molecular identifiers. TCRdb itself ran the PCR reads through MiXCR, one entry per CDR3 protein. The data contain approximately 640,000 distinct CDR3 sequences, roughly 15% of them singletons. Sequenced material: PBMCs from the stem cell graft donor, taken from the stem cell graft. The source is a human donor who donated a stem cell graft to a child with acute myeloid leukemia. The chain carries TRBV20-1 and TRBJ2-5, with 8 bases matching TRBD2. CDR3 sequence: CSARPGLAGETQYF. The CDR3 DNA follows: TGCAGTGCTAGACCCGGACTAGCCGGAGAGACCCAGTACTTC.